This TCR beta chain stems from a study of cytomegalovirus exposure and HLA in healthy donors. Regarding the study as a whole: Looking again later, the authors saw that most CMV-associated TCR beta chains seemed HLA-restricted. Later on, an analysis tied under 20,000 TCR beta sequences to HLA alleles at 0.05 false discovery rate. Differences between HLA loci emerged in a later analysis of TCR association rates, with DRB1 most and HLA-C fewest.

Primers: 60 Vbeta forward and 13 Jbeta reverse. Authors' methods: Approximately 80 million unique TCR beta chains, about 10 million of them shared, were counted by a later analysis. Repertoires were generated with immunoSEQ multiplex PCR, while TCRdb's copy carries only in-frame clones and drops some. For V, J and clone size, that table is used; D and trimming come from the DNA. The profile covers approximately 100,000 clones, with around 82% appearing a single time and 4% taken by the ten largest. Trimming removed 2 bases from V and 2 bases from J, with 11 bases in between. Per germline, CDR1 SGDLS and CDR2 YYNGEE. This CDR3 contains 15 residues. Points on this clone: Its antigen remains unknown. The same CDR3 is also encoded by other DNA sequences in this sample.

The clonotype comes from a woman aged 45-65 years in good health and CMV-seropositive. Sample: PBMCs. V and J are TRBV9 and TRBJ1-5; D call uncertain. This chain's CDR3 is CASSVGTVGNQPQHF. The CDR3 nucleotides read TGTGCCAGCAGCGTGGGCACAGTGGGCAATCAGCCCCAGCATTTT.